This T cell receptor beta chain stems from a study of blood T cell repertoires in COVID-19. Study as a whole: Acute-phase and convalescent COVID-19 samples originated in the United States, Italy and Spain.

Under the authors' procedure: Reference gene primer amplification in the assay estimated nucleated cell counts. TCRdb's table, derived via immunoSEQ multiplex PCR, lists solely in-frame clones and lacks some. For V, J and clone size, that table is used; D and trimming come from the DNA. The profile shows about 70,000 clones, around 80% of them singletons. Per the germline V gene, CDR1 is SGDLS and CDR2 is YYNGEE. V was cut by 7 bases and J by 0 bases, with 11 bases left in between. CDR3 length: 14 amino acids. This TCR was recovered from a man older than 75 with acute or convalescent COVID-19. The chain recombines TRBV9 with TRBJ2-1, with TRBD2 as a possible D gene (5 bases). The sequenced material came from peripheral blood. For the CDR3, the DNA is TGTGCCAGCCAGAGCGGTAGCTCCTACAATGAGCAGTTCTTC. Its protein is CASQSGSSYNEQFF.